These 15 T cell receptor beta chains share one sample of origin, sequenced in a study of T cell responses to AZD1222 COVID-19 vaccine. The method was immunoSEQ multiplex PCR; TCRdb's version includes in-frame clones alone and lacks a portion of them. The table records some 150,000 clones, 80% to 95% of them present only once. Sample: peripheral blood, taken on day 0 of MenACWY control vaccination. The receptors derive from an adult in good health.

This chain links TRBV24-1 with TRBJ1-2; D is undetermined. This CDR3 comprises 14 residues. Germline-derived CDR1 and CDR2 are KGHDR and SFDVKD. The ends were cut back, 9 bases at V and 1 base at J, with 14 bases in the middle. The CDR3 nucleotides read TGTGCCACCGGTAAGGGCCCGGATAACTATGGCTACACCTTC. Residues: CATGKGPDNYGYTF.

The rearrangement joins TRBV9 to TRBJ2-1, with D possibly being TRBD1 or TRBD2 (5 bases each). Germline loops: CDR1 SGDLS, CDR2 YYNGEE. V was pared by 0 bases and J by 0 bases, with 13 bases between. The CDR3 extends over 17 amino acids. The CDR3, as DNA: TGTGCCAGCAGCGTAGAGGCAGGGACCGTCTCCTACAATGAGCAGTTCTTC. Protein product: CASSVEAGTVSYNEQFF.

The J gene is TRBJ1-5, the V gene TRBV19; D is possibly TRBD1 (5 bases). The germline V and J ends were trimmed by 7 bases and 3 bases, with 10 bases remaining between them. The CDR3 length is 13 residues. The germline V gene has CDR1 LNHDA and CDR2 SQIVND (reference sequence). The CDR3 loop is CASNRGINQPQHF. CDR3 DNA: TGTGCCAGTAATCGGGGGATCAATCAGCCCCAGCATTTT.

The chain carries TRBV10-3 and TRBJ1-6; no clear D gene. V lost 2 bases and J 9 bases, leaving 8 bases between the germline ends. Germline V lookup: CDR1 ENHRY, CDR2 SYGVKD. There are 13 residues in the CDR3. DNA for the CDR3: TGTGCCATCAGTGAGGGGGAAGGTTCACCCCTCCACTTT. It codes for CAISEGEGSPLHF.

This chain links TRBV5-6 with TRBJ2-5; 13 bases are shared with TRBD2. Germline V gene sequence: CDR1 SGHDT, CDR2 YYEEEE. V was clipped by 2 bases and J by 1 base; unmatched bases: 11. The CDR3 has 19 residues. The CDR3 nucleotides are TGTGCCAGCAGCTTCCGACTAGCGGGGGGCCGGTTCCCCCAAGAGACCCAGTACTTC. Protein product: CASSFRLAGGRFPQETQYF.

The genes are TRBV4-2 and TRBJ2-7; 12 bases match TRBD2. V was clipped by 4 bases and J by 3 bases; unmatched bases: 10. Germline V CDR1 and CDR2: LGHNA, YNFKEQ. The CDR3 has 17 residues. CDR3 sequence (DNA): TGTGCCAGCAGCCTCAAGACTAGCGGGAGTTTGGGCTACGAGCAGTACTTC. Its translation: CASSLKTSGSLGYEQYF.

There are a few counts of this clone. This chain joins TRBV3-1 (or the pseudogene TRBV3-2) and TRBJ1-2, with unresolved D. Germline-derived CDR1 and CDR2 are LGHDT and YNNKEL (reference sequence). The CDR3 runs to 11 residues. V was shortened by 5 bases and J by 6 bases, with 7 bases between the two germline ends. In DNA form, the CDR3 reads TGTGCCAGCAGCTTACGGGATGGCTACACCTTC. Translation gives CASSLRDGYTF.

The chain uses TRBV28 and TRBJ1-2, with unresolved D. V lost 6 bases and J lost 0, with 8 bases in between. CDR3 length equals 13 residues. CDR1 and CDR2 from the germline V gene are MDHEN and SYDVKM. CDR3 DNA sequence: TGTGCCAGCAGGACCGCGGCTAACTATGGCTACACCTTC. Its translation: CASRTAANYGYTF.

V gene TRBV3-1 (or the pseudogene TRBV3-2) combines with J gene TRBJ1-5; 7 nucleotides align to TRBD1. Germline V lookup: CDR1 LGHDT, CDR2 YNNKEL (reference sequence). With V trimmed by 4 bases and J by 6 bases, 6 bases remained unmatched. This CDR3 contains 14 residues. CDR3 DNA sequence: TGTGCCAGCAGCCGGGACAGTGGGGTTCAGCCCCAGCATTTT. Translation: CASSRDSGVQPQHF.

The chain links TRBV7-2 to TRBJ1-6, with a possible D match to TRBD1 (5 bases). This CDR3 comprises 15 residues. Trimming removed 1 base from V and 5 bases from J, with 9 bases in between. From germline, CDR1 is SGHTA and CDR2 FQGNSA. The CDR3: CASSLGQSNNSPLHF. The CDR3 DNA is TGTGCCAGCAGCTTAGGACAGTCGAATAATTCACCCCTCCACTTT.

The gene calls are TRBV29-1 and TRBJ1-6, with 7 bases lining up with TRBD1. V trimming: 6 bases; J trimming: 7 bases; junction bases outside the gene matches: 9. Germline CDR1 SQVTM, CDR2 ANQGSEA. This CDR3 spans 14 amino acids. Here the CDR3 reads CSVSKGTANSPLHF. In DNA, the CDR3 is TGCAGCGTGTCTAAAGGGACAGCGAATTCACCCCTCCACTTT.

The V gene is TRBV6-2 or TRBV6-3, the J gene TRBJ2-7, with TRBD2 identical over 7 bases. CDR1 is MNHEY and CDR2 is SVGEGT in the germline V gene. V was clipped by 5 bases and J by 3 bases; unmatched bases: 4. The CDR3 loop spans 13 amino acids. The CDR3 DNA reads TGTGCCAGCAGTCCGGGACTACTCTACGAGCAGTACTTC. Protein: CASSPGLLYEQYF.

The chain carries TRBV15 and TRBJ1-1; D is ambiguous. The CDR3 length is 14 residues. The V and J ends lost 5 bases and 4 bases respectively, with 14 bases between them. Germline CDR1 reads LNHNV; CDR2 reads YYDKDF (reference sequence). As DNA, the CDR3 is TGTGCCACCAGCCTCGGACGGGGATCCACTGAAGCTTTCTTT. Its protein product is CATSLGRGSTEAFF.

This clone appeared a single time. CDR3 sequence (DNA): TGCGCCAGCAGCGAAACATCGAACACTGAAGCTTTCTTT. Encoded protein: CASSETSNTEAFF. J is TRBJ1-1 and V is TRBV10-1, with D uncertain. Trimming cost V 6 bases and J 1 base, with 9 bases left between them. The V gene's germline CDR1 is WNHNN and CDR2 SYGVQD (reference sequence). The CDR3 extends over 13 amino acids.

The chain has TRBV12-3 or TRBV12-4 and TRBJ1-1; D is uncertain. CDR3 size: 12 residues. V shed 6 bases and J shed 1 base, with 6 bases lying between them. The CDR3 DNA follows: TGTGCCAGCAGGGCAGGGAACACTGAAGCTTTCTTT. As protein: CASRAGNTEAFF.